These T cell receptor beta chains were read from a single sample in a study of graft-versus-host responses after intestinal transplantation. Here immunoSEQ multiplex PCR was the method, and the copy in TCRdb shows in-frame clones only, minus some. The table shows about 15,000 clones, with 25% to 35% occurring only once. Here the sequenced sample was alloreactive CD4+ T cells from a mixed lymphocyte reaction culture, taken before intestinal transplant. All receptors come from a human patient who received an intestinal transplant. CDR3s include the opening cysteine and the closing phenylalanine or tryptophan. A D gene is named only where the DNA matches it firmly. Expanded clones are given a class, and other clones once, few, many or no size at all.

D: .; J: TRBJ2-7; size: few; V: TRBV7-9; CDR3: CASSTALQLTTSYEQYF; DNA: TGTGCCAGCAGCACCGCCCTGCAACTAACTACCTCCTACGAGCAGTACTTC
D: TRBD1; J: TRBJ1-6; size: .; V: TRBV5-4; CDR3: CASSQQGVYNSPLHF; DNA: TGTGCCAGCAGTCAACAGGGGGTGTACAATTCACCCCTCCACTTT
D: .; J: TRBJ2-7; size: .; V: TRBV18; CDR3: CASSPRASQGYEQYF; DNA: TGTGCCAGCTCACCCCGGGCTAGTCAGGGCTACGAGCAGTACTTC
D: .; J: TRBJ2-3; size: few; V: TRBV19; CDR3: CASSRANRGTDTQYF; DNA: TGTGCCAGTAGTCGCGCCAACAGGGGCACAGATACGCAGTATTTT
D: .; J: TRBJ2-5; size: few; V: TRBV5-4; CDR3: CASSLRTTLQETQYF; DNA: TGTGCCAGCAGCCTGCGGACCACCCTCCAAGAGACCCAGTACTTC
D: TRBD1; J: TRBJ1-6; size: .; V: TRBV2; CDR3: CASSEARQGNSPLHF; DNA: TGTGCCAGCAGTGAAGCGCGACAGGGAAATTCACCCCTCCACTTT
D: TRBD1; J: TRBJ1-1; size: .; V: TRBV7-9; CDR3: CASSLRRTGQKNTEAFF; DNA: TGTGCCAGCAGCTTAAGGAGGACAGGACAGAAGAACACTGAAGCTTTCTTT
D: .; J: TRBJ1-4; size: medium-sized; V: TRBV5-1; CDR3: CASSPGWARGSNEKLFF; DNA: TGCGCCAGCAGCCCGGGATGGGCGCGGGGGTCGAATGAAAAACTGTTTTTT
D: TRBD2; J: TRBJ2-1; size: once; V: TRBV5-1; CDR3: CASSSPSPGGNNEQFF; DNA: TGCGCCAGCAGCTCGCCATCCCCGGGAGGAAACAATGAGCAGTTCTTC
D: .; J: TRBJ2-1; size: .; V: TRBV2; CDR3: CASSPTRIRNEQFF; DNA: TGTGCCAGCAGTCCCACTAGGATTAGGAATGAGCAGTTCTTC
D: TRBD2; J: TRBJ2-5; size: medium-sized; V: TRBV7-9; CDR3: CASSFGLAGETQYF; DNA: TGTGCCAGCAGCTTCGGTCTAGCGGGGGAGACCCAGTACTTC
D: TRBD1; J: TRBJ1-6; size: .; V: TRBV27; CDR3: CASSSGTAYSPLHF; DNA: TGTGCCAGCAGCTCTGGGACAGCCTATTCACCCCTCCACTTT
D: .; J: TRBJ2-2; size: .; V: TRBV10-1; CDR3: CASSDAGVGELFF; DNA: TGCGCCAGCAGTGATGCAGGTGTCGGGGAGCTGTTTTTT
D: TRBD2; J: TRBJ2-1; size: few; V: TRBV29-1; CDR3: CSLSDWREGGEQFF; DNA: TGCAGCCTGTCGGATTGGCGGGAGGGCGGTGAGCAGTTCTTC
D: .; J: TRBJ2-1; size: few; V: TRBV5-1; CDR3: CASSPGRPGNNEQFF; DNA: TGCGCCAGCAGCCCGGGGCGCCCCGGGAACAATGAGCAGTTCTTC
D: .; J: TRBJ2-5; size: few; V: TRBV7-9; CDR3: CASSLAQETQYF; DNA: TGTGCCAGCAGCTTAGCTCAAGAGACCCAGTACTTC
D: .; J: TRBJ2-5; size: .; V: TRBV6-1; CDR3: CASSLTRGSVETQYF; DNA: TGTGCCAGCAGCTTGACCCGAGGTAGTGTGGAGACCCAGTACTTC
D: .; J: TRBJ2-1; size: .; V: TRBV27; CDR3: CASSFIGQMQFF; DNA: TGTGCCAGCAGTTTTATAGGACAGATGCAGTTCTTC
D: .; J: TRBJ2-7; size: .; V: TRBV6-5; CDR3: CASSYGVWETYEQYF; DNA: TGTGCCAGCAGTTACGGTGTGTGGGAGACCTACGAGCAGTACTTC
D: TRBD1; J: TRBJ2-1; size: .; V: TRBV30; CDR3: CAWRQGAYNEQFF; DNA: TGTGCCTGGAGGCAGGGGGCCTACAATGAGCAGTTCTTC
D: .; J: TRBJ2-1; size: few; V: TRBV6-1; CDR3: CASSPGSTNEQFF; DNA: TGTGCCAGCAGCCCTGGTTCGACCAATGAGCAGTTCTTC
D: TRBD1; J: TRBJ1-2; size: .; V: TRBV6-5; CDR3: CASRGTGYGYGYTF; DNA: TGTGCCAGCAGGGGGACAGGGTACGGCTATGGCTACACCTTC
D: TRBD1; J: TRBJ1-3; size: .; V: TRBV30; CDR3: CAWSLGTAGNTIYF; DNA: TGTGCCTGGAGTTTGGGGACAGCTGGAAACACCATATATTTT
D: .; J: TRBJ1-2; size: .; V: TRBV7-9; CDR3: CASSLVGFGYTF; DNA: TGTGCCAGCAGCTTAGTTGGGTTTGGCTACACCTTC
D: TRBD1; J: TRBJ2-5; size: .; V: TRBV7-6; CDR3: CASRGGQGFETQYF; DNA: TGTGCCAGCAGGGGGGGACAGGGTTTCGAGACCCAGTACTTC
D: TRBD1; J: TRBJ1-1; size: .; V: TRBV5-1; CDR3: CASSFTQGGTEAFF; DNA: TGCGCCAGCAGCTTCACACAGGGGGGCACTGAAGCTTTCTTT
D: .; J: TRBJ2-5; size: .; V: TRBV6-4; CDR3: CASSERRGETQYF; DNA: TGTGCCAGCAGTGAACGACGGGGAGAGACCCAGTACTTC
D: .; J: TRBJ2-5; size: .; V: TRBV7-2; CDR3: CASSLQETQYF; DNA: TGTGCCAGCAGCTTGCAAGAGACCCAGTACTTC
D: TRBD1; J: TRBJ2-7; size: .; V: TRBV5-6; CDR3: CASSLYRRTGGYEQYF; DNA: TGTGCCAGCAGCTTATACCGTAGGACAGGGGGCTACGAGCAGTACTTC
D: .; J: TRBJ1-6; size: .; V: TRBV7-9; CDR3: CASSLGGVNSPLHF; DNA: TGTGCCAGCAGCTTAGGGGGGGTTAATTCACCCCTCCACTTT
D: .; J: TRBJ1-2; size: once; V: TRBV9; CDR3: CASSVGGYGGYTF; DNA: TGTGCCAGCAGCGTAGGAGGGTACGGCGGCTACACCTTC
D: .; J: TRBJ1-6; size: .; V: TRBV28; CDR3: CASRLSSYNSPLHF; DNA: TGTGCCAGCAGATTAAGCTCCTATAATTCACCCCTCCACTTT
D: TRBD1; J: TRBJ2-7; size: few; V: TRBV7-2; CDR3: CASSLARTGNHYEQYF; DNA: TGTGCCAGCAGCTTAGCGCGGACAGGGAATCACTACGAGCAGTACTTC
D: .; J: TRBJ2-7; size: .; V: TRBV4-2; CDR3: CASGPRGIDEQYF; DNA: TGTGCCAGCGGCCCCCGGGGGATCGACGAGCAGTACTTC
D: TRBD1; J: TRBJ2-2; size: many; V: TRBV5-1; CDR3: CASSLRQGGTGELFF; DNA: TGCGCCAGCAGCTTGAGACAGGGGGGCACCGGGGAGCTGTTTTTT
D: .; J: TRBJ2-3; size: .; V: TRBV7-2; CDR3: CASSSSGLGTDTQYF; DNA: TGTGCCAGCAGCTCCTCTGGGTTAGGCACAGATACGCAGTATTTT
D: .; J: TRBJ2-7; size: .; V: TRBV6-5; CDR3: CASSYSGVGVYEQYF; DNA: TGTGCCAGCAGTTACTCGGGGGTTGGCGTCTACGAGCAGTACTTC
D: .; J: TRBJ2-5; size: .; V: TRBV5-1; CDR3: CASSSSGRTKETQYF; DNA: TGCGCCAGCAGCTCCTCGGGCAGGACGAAAGAGACCCAGTACTTC